This T cell receptor beta chain was documented in a study of identical twins. Trimming took 0 bases from V and 3 from J, leaving 17 bases between them. This CDR3 is built from 18 residues. CDR1 MGHRA and CDR2 YSYEKL come from the germline V gene. A single record per CDR3 protein comes from TCRdb applying MiXCR to the 5' RACE reads. Of 250,000 or so distinct CDR3 sequences listed, about 9% are singletons. This clonotype was observed a few times. The sample was also reused in another study, on yellow fever vaccine responses in identical twins.

The TCR originated in a woman aged 18-29 years in good health. V and J are TRBV4-1 and TRBJ2-2; D is possibly TRBD2 (7 bases). The sequenced sample consisted of CD8+ T cells sorted from blood. Here the CDR3 DNA reads TGCGCCAGCAGCCAAGACGGGGGGCAGGAAGCGTACACCGGGGAGCTGTTTTTT. Residues: CASSQDGGQEAYTGELFF.